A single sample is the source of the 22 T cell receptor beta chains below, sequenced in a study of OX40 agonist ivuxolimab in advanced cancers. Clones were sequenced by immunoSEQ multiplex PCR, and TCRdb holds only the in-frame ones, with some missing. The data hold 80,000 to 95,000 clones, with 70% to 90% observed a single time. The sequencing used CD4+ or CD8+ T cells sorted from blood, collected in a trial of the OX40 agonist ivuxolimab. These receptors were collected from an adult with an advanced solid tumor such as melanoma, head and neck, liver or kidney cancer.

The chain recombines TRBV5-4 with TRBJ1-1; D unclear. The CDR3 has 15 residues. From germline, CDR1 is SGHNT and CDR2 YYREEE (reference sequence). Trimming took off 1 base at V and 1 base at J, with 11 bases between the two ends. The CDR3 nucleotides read TGTGCCAGCAGCTTGTCTCTTTCTCCGAACACTGAAGCTTTCTTT. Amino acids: CASSLSLSPNTEAFF.

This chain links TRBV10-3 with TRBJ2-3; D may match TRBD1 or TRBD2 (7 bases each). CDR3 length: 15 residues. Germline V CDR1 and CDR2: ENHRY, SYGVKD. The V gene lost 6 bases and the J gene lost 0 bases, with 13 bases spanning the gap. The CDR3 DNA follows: TGTGCCATCAGGACAGGGACTACTAGCACAGATACGCAGTATTTT. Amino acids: CAIRTGTTSTDTQYF.

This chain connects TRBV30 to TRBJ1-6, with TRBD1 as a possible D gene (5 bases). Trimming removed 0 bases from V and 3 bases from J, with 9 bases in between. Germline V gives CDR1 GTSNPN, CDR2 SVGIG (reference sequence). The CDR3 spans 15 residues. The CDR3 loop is CAWSVVGGYNSPLHF. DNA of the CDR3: TGTGCCTGGAGTGTAGTGGGGGGCTATAATTCACCCCTCCACTTT. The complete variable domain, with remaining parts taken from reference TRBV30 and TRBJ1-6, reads SQTIHQWPATLVQPVGSPLSLECTVEGTSNPNLYWYRQAAGRGLQLLFYSVGIGQISSEVPQNLSASRPQDRQFILSSKKLLLSDSGFYLCAWSVVGGYNSPLHFGNGTRLTVT.

CDR3 loop: CASSPTGPRATNEKLFF. The DNA for the CDR3 is TGTGCCAGCAGTCCTACAGGGCCCCGGGCAACTAATGAAAAACTGTTTTTT. The chain is built from TRBV28 and TRBJ1-4; D is possibly TRBD1 (6 bases). The CDR3 is 17 amino acids. V was shortened by 5 bases and J by 0 bases, with 16 bases between the two germline ends. Germline V lookup: CDR1 MDHEN, CDR2 SYDVKM.

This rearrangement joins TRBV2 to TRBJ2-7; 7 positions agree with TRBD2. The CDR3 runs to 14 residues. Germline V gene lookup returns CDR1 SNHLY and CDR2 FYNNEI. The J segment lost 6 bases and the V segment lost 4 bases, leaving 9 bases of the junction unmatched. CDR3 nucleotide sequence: TGTGCCAGCAGTGGGCACGCGGGAGACCGCGAGCAGTACTTC. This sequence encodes CASSGHAGDREQYF. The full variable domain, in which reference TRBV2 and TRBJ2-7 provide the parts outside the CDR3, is EPEVTQTPSHQVTQMGQEVILRCVPISNHLYFYWYRQILGQKVEFLVSFYNNEISEKSEIFDDQFSVERPDGSNFTLKIRSTKLEDSAMYFCASSGHAGDREQYFGPGTRLTVT.

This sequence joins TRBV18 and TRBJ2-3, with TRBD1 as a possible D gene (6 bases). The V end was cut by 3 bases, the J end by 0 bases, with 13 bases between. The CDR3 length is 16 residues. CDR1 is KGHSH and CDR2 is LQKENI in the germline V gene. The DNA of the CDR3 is TGTGCCAGCTCACCCCGACAGGACCGTAGCACAGATACGCAGTATTTT. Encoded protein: CASSPRQDRSTDTQYF.

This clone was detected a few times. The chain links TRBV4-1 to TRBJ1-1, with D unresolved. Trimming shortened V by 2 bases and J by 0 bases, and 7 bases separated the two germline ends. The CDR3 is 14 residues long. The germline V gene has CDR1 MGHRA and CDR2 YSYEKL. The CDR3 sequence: CASSQSSMNTEAFF. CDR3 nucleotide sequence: TGCGCCAGCAGCCAAAGTTCCATGAACACTGAAGCTTTCTTT.

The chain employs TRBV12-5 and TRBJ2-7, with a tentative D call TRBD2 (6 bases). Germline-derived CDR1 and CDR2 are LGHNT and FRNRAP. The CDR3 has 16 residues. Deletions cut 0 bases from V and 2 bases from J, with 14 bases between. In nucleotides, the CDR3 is TGTGCTAGTGGTTTGGTACACGGCAGGGAGGCCTACGAGCAGTACTTC. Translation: CASGLVHGREAYEQYF.

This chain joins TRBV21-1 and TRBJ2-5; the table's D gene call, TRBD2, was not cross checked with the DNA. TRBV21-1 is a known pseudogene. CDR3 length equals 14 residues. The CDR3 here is CASSKGLGGETQYF. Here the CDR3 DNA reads TGTGCCAGCAGCAAAGGACTGGGGGGGGAGACCCAGTACTTC.

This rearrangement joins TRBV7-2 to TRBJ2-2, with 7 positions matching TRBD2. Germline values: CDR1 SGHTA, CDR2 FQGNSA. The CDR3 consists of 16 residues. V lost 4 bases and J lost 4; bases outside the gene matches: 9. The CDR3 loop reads CASSSNGGSSTGELFF. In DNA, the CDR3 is TGTGCCAGCAGCTCGAACGGGGGGTCTAGCACCGGGGAGCTGTTTTTT.

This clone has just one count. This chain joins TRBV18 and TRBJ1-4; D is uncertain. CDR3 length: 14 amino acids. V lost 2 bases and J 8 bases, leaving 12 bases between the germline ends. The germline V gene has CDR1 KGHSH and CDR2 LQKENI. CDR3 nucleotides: TGTGCCAGCTCACCAGCGACGTTTAGAGAAAAACTGTTTTTT. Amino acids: CASSPATFREKLFF.

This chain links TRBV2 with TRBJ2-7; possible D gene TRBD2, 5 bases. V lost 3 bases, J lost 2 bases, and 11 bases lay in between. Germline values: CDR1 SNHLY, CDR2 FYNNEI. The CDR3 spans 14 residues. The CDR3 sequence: CASSEYGMTYEQYF. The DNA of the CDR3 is TGTGCCAGCAGTGAGTACGGGATGACCTACGAGCAGTACTTC. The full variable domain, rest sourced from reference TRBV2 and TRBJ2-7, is EPEVTQTPSHQVTQMGQEVILRCVPISNHLYFYWYRQILGQKVEFLVSFYNNEISEKSEIFDDQFSVERPDGSNFTLKIRSTKLEDSAMYFCASSEYGMTYEQYFGPGTRLTVT.

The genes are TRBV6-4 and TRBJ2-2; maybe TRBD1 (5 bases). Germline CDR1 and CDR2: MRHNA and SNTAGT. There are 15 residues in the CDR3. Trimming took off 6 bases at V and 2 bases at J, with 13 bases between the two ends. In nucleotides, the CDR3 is TGTGCCAGCAGCCCTTCGGACATAAACACCGGGGAGCTGTTTTTT. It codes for CASSPSDINTGELFF.

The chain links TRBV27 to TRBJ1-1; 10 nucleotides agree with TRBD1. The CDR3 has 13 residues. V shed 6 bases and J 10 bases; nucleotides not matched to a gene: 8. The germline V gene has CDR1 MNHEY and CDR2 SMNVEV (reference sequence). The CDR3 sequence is CASSSTGGGRAFF. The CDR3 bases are TGTGCCAGCAGCTCGACAGGGGGCGGGCGAGCTTTCTTT.

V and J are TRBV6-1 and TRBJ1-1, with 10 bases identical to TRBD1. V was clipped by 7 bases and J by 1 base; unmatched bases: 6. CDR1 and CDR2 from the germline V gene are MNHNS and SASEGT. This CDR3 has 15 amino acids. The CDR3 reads CASTRGTGENTEAFF. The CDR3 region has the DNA TGTGCCAGCACAAGGGGGACAGGGGAGAACACTGAAGCTTTCTTT.

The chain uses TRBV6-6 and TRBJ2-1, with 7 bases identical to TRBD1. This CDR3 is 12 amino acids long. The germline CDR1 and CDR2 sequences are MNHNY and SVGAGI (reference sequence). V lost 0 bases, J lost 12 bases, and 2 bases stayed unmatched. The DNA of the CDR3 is TGTGCCAGCAGTTACTCGAGACAGGGGCAGTTCTTC. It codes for CASSYSRQGQFF.

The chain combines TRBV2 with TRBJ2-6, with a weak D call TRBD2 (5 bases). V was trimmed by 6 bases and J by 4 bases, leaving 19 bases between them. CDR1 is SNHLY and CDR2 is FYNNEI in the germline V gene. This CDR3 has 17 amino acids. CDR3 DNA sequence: TGTGCCAGCAGATTTAGCGCTACGCGCCGAGGGGCCAACGTCCTGACTTTC. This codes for CASRFSATRRGANVLTF.

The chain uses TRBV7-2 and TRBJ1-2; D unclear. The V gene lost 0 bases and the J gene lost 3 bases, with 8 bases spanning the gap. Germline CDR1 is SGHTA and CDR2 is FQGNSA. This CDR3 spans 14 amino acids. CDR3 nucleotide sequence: TGTGCCAGCAGCTTAGCCCGGGTCTACTATGGCTACACCTTC. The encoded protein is CASSLARVYYGYTF.

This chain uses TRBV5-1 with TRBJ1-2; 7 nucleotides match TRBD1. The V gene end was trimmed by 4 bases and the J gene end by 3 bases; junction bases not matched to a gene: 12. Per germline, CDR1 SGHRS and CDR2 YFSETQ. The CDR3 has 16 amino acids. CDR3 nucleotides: TGCGCCAGCAGCGTACTGGGACAGCAAAACGACTATGGCTACACCTTC. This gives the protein CASSVLGQQNDYGYTF.

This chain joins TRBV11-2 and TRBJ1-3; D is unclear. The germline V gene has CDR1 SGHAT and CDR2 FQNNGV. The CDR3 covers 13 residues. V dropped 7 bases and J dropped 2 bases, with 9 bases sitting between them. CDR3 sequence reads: CASTLAAGNTIYF. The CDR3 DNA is TGTGCCAGCACCTTGGCAGCTGGAAACACCATATATTTT. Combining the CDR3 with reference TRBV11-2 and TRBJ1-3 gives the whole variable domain EAGVAQSPRYKIIEKRQSVAFWCNPISGHATLYWYQQILGQGPKLLIQFQNNGVVDDSQLPKDRFSAERLKGVDSTLKIQPAKLEDSAVYLCASTLAAGNTIYFGEGSWLTVV.

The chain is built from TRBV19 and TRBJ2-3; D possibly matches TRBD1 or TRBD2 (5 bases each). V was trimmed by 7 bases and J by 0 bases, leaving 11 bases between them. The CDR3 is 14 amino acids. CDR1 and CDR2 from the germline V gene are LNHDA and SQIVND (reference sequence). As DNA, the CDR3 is TGTGCCAGTAATAGGGACGGAAGCACAGATACGCAGTATTTT. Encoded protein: CASNRDGSTDTQYF. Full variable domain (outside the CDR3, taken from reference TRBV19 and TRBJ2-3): DGGITQSPKYLFRKEGQNVTLSCEQNLNHDAMYWYRQDPGQGLRLIYYSQIVNDFQKGDIAEGYSVSREKKESFPLTVTSAQKNPTAFYLCASNRDGSTDTQYFGPGTRLTVL.

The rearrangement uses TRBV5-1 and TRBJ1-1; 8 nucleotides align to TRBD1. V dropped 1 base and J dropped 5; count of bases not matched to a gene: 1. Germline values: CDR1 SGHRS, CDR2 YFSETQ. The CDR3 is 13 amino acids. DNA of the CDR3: TGCGCCAGCAGCTTGTGGACAGGGACTGAAGCTTTCTTT. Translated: CASSLWTGTEAFF.